The clone carrying this TCR beta chain showed up just once. From germline, CDR1 is MNHNS and CDR2 SASEGT. The ends lost 3 bases at V and 2 bases at J; junction bases unmatched: 6. The CDR3 extends over 15 amino acids. This sample was included in a study of blood T cell repertoires in COVID-19. At the level of the study: Italy, Spain and the United States were the sources of the convalescent and acute COVID-19 samples.

TCRdb's copy holds only in-frame clones and misses some; the assay was immunoSEQ multiplex PCR. This table has about 260,000 clones, 86% appearing once. This sequence was found in a man aged 25-40 years with active or convalescent COVID-19. The sample comprised peripheral blood. The rearrangement joins TRBV6-1 to TRBJ1-1; 7 nucleotides align to TRBD1. CDR3 sequence: CASSDGYRGNTEAFF. The DNA for the CDR3 is TGTGCCAGCAGTGACGGGTACAGGGGAAACACTGAAGCTTTCTTT.